The 18 T cell receptor beta chains in this list originate from one sample, sequenced in a study of blood T cell repertoires in COVID-19. Sequencing was performed with immunoSEQ multiplex PCR; in TCRdb, only in-frame clones are kept and a portion is missing. Of about 77,000 clones in the sample, approximately 89% were seen once. Sequences were obtained from peripheral blood. The receptors were gathered from a woman older than 75 with acute or convalescent COVID-19.

The chain is built from TRBV19 and TRBJ2-1; the match to TRBD2 covers 13 bases. The CDR3 has 16 residues. Germline CDR1 is LNHDA and CDR2 is SQIVND (reference sequence). V shed 4 bases and J 2 bases; nucleotides not matched to a gene: 2. The CDR3: CASSRTSGSPYNEQFF. Here the CDR3 DNA reads TGTGCCAGTAGTAGGACTAGCGGGAGCCCCTACAATGAGCAGTTCTTC.

A remark on this clone: Other DNA sequences from this sample encode an identical CDR3 as well. This chain links TRBV5-1 with TRBJ2-5, with 7 bases identical to TRBD1. With 3 bases clipped from V and 0 bases from J, the junction kept 5 bases outside the gene matches. Germline loops: CDR1 SGHRS, CDR2 YFSETQ. The CDR3 totals 15 residues. CDR3 sequence (DNA): TGCGCCAGCAGCTCCGGGACAGAGTACCAAGAGACCCAGTACTTC. It codes for CASSSGTEYQETQYF.

The chain links TRBV9 to TRBJ2-7, with 10 nucleotides matching TRBD1. CDR1 is SGDLS and CDR2 is YYNGEE in the germline V gene. CDR3 length: 15 amino acids. The junction had 8 bases not matched to a gene; V was cut back by 1 base and J by 7 bases. The CDR3 nucleotides read TGTGCCAGCAGCGTAATGGGACAGGGGAGGGGAGAGCAGTACTTC. Its protein is CASSVMGQGRGEQYF.

This rearrangement joins TRBV15 to TRBJ2-1; 8 bases are a match to TRBD2. V was clipped by 5 bases and J by 10 bases; unmatched bases: 10. The CDR3 covers 14 residues. Germline CDR1 and CDR2: LNHNV and YYDKDF (reference sequence). The CDR3: CATSREGPGEEQFF. CDR3 bases: TGTGCCACCAGCCGGGAGGGCCCGGGCGAGGAGCAGTTCTTC.

The count of this clone is one. The CDR3 is CASSRQSNQPQHF. CDR3 DNA sequence: TGTGCCAGCAGCAGACAGAGCAATCAGCCCCAGCATTTT. This rearrangement joins TRBV2 to TRBJ1-5; the D gene is possibly TRBD1 (5 bases). This CDR3 is 13 amino acids long. V lost 6 bases and J lost 1, with 7 bases in between. The germline gives CDR1 SNHLY, CDR2 FYNNEI. Full variable domain (rest looked up from reference TRBV2 and TRBJ1-5): EPEVTQTPSHQVTQMGQEVILRCVPISNHLYFYWYRQILGQKVEFLVSFYNNEISEKSEIFDDQFSVERPDGSNFTLKIRSTKLEDSAMYFCASSRQSNQPQHFGDGTRLSIL.

This chain links TRBV11-1 with TRBJ2-3, with 9 bases lining up with TRBD1. The junction had 1 base not matched to a gene; V was cut back by 3 bases and J by 0 bases. The CDR3 runs 15 residues. Germline-derived CDR1 and CDR2 are SGHAT and FQDESV (reference sequence). CDR3 residues: CASSFGQGSTDTQYF. The CDR3 DNA is TGTGCCAGCAGCTTCGGACAGGGGAGCACAGATACGCAGTATTTT.

This rearrangement joins TRBV29-1 to TRBJ1-1; perhaps TRBD1 as D (6 bases). The CDR3 contains 14 residues. CDR1 is SQVTM, CDR2 ANQGSEA, per germline. Trimming removed 2 bases from V and 6 bases from J, with 16 bases in between. Here the CDR3 DNA reads TGCAGCGTTGAACCTAGACAGGCGGCCGCTGAAGCTTTCTTT. Its translation is CSVEPRQAAAEAFF.

V is TRBV29-1 and J is TRBJ2-7; TRBD1 matches at 10 bases. Trimming took 6 bases from V and 8 from J; bases not matched to a gene: 13. CDR1 is SQVTM and CDR2 is ANQGSEA in the germline V gene. The length of the CDR3 is 14 residues. The chain's CDR3 is CSVTPGTGDNQQYF. The CDR3 DNA is TGCAGCGTCACACCCGGGACAGGGGACAACCAGCAGTACTTC.

This rearrangement joins TRBV19 to TRBJ2-2, with TRBD2 identical over 11 bases. Germline loops: CDR1 LNHDA, CDR2 SQIVND (reference sequence). Trimming took 3 bases from V and 6 from J; bases not matched to a gene: 6. There are 16 residues in the CDR3. Here the CDR3 reads CASSIRLAGGPGELFF. The CDR3 coding sequence is TGTGCCAGTAGTATCAGGCTAGCGGGAGGCCCCGGGGAGCTGTTTTTT.

This clone was seen a single time. The V call is TRBV7-2, the J call TRBJ2-7, with TRBD2 as a possible D gene (7 bases). Trimming took 5 bases from V and 5 from J, leaving 28 bases between them. The CDR3 is 18 residues long. Germline CDR1 SGHTA, CDR2 FQGNSA. The CDR3 region is CASSPQAITGGGADEQYF. The CDR3 nucleotides read TGTGCCAGCAGCCCACAAGCTATAACAGGTGGGGGGGCCGACGAGCAGTACTTC.

Only one count was recorded for this clone. The J gene is TRBJ1-1, the V gene TRBV7-9; TRBD1 aligns across 10 bases. V shed 0 bases, J shed 5 bases, and the junction held 9 bases outside the gene matches. The length of the CDR3 is 17 residues. The V gene's germline CDR1 is SEHNR and CDR2 FQNEAQ (reference sequence). The CDR3 is CASSLAKGQGRETEAFF. CDR3 nucleotide sequence: TGTGCCAGCAGCTTAGCGAAGGGACAGGGGAGGGAGACTGAAGCTTTCTTT.

The DNA for the CDR3 is TGTGCCAGCAGACAGGATGAGGGAGGTGAAGCTTTCTTT. Protein sequence: CASRQDEGGEAFF. The chain employs TRBV6-4 and TRBJ1-1; possible D gene TRBD1, 5 bases. The CDR3 has 13 residues. CDR1 is MRHNA, CDR2 SNTAGT, per germline. Trimming left V 6 bases short and J 7 bases short, with 15 bases between.

This chain uses TRBV6-5 with TRBJ1-1, with 10 bases matching TRBD1. Germline lookup yields CDR1 MNHEY and CDR2 SVGAGI. The CDR3 loop spans 13 amino acids. Trimming cost V 8 bases and J 4 bases; bases outside gene matches: 4. The DNA of the CDR3 is TGTGCCAGCGACAGGGGGCCGATCACTGAAGCTTTCTTT. Its translation is CASDRGPITEAFF.

A word on this clone: Other DNA sequences in the sample encode the same CDR3. This chain uses TRBV4-2 with TRBJ2-5; a weak D match, TRBD2 (5 bases). V was trimmed by 0 bases and J by 3 bases, leaving 8 bases between them. The germline CDR1 and CDR2 sequences are LGHNA and YNFKEQ. The CDR3 contains 14 residues. CDR3 loop: CASSQEGGEETQYF. CDR3 coding DNA: TGTGCCAGCAGCCAAGAAGGAGGAGAAGAGACCCAGTACTTC.

The chain carries TRBV7-9 and TRBJ2-1; D not certain. The CDR3 spans 14 residues. The ends were cut back, 5 bases at V and 3 bases at J, with 11 bases in the middle. Per germline, CDR1 SEHNR and CDR2 FQNEAQ (reference sequence). The CDR3 DNA reads TGTGCCAGCAGCCCTCACGGCGGCTACAATGAGCAGTTCTTC. Translating gives CASSPHGGYNEQFF.

The rearrangement links TRBV6-5 to TRBJ1-2, with a weak D call TRBD1 (6 bases). CDR3 length: 13 residues. Germline V gene sequence: CDR1 MNHEY, CDR2 SVGAGI. The V and J ends lost 2 bases and 5 bases respectively, with 9 bases between them. The CDR3 region has the DNA TGTGCCAGCAGTTACGGACAGATTTATGGCTACACCTTC. This gives the protein CASSYGQIYGYTF.

A single count supports this clone. The chain has TRBV5-5 and TRBJ1-3; TRBD1 is a possible D gene (6 bases). Germline values: CDR1 SGHKS, CDR2 YYEKEE (reference sequence). V was pared by 0 bases and J by 11 bases, with 18 bases between. This CDR3 spans 15 amino acids. The CDR3 DNA follows: TGTGCCAGCAGCTTGGCTGGACAGACTCTGAGCGCCATATATTTT. It encodes CASSLAGQTLSAIYF. The full variable domain, in which reference TRBV5-5 and TRBJ1-3 provide the parts outside the CDR3, is DAGVTQSPTHLIKTRGQQVTLRCSPISGHKSVSWYQQVLGQGPQFIFQYYEKEERGRGNFPDRFSARQFPNYSSELNVNALLLGDSALYLCASSLAGQTLSAIYFGEGSWLTVV.

This sequence joins TRBV20-1 and TRBJ2-1; weak D call: TRBD2 (5 bases). Germline values: CDR1 DFQATT, CDR2 SNEGSKA (reference sequence). The CDR3 totals 15 residues. V dropped 3 bases and J dropped 1 base, with 13 bases sitting between them. The CDR3 here is CSASEGGWSYNEQFF. In DNA, the CDR3 is TGCAGTGCTAGTGAAGGCGGGTGGTCCTACAATGAGCAGTTCTTC.